The TCR beta chain described here comes from a study of blood T cell repertoires in COVID-19. Background on the study: The origin of the acute and convalescent COVID-19 samples was the United States, Italy and Spain. Sources were T cells, B-cell-depleted T cells, or PBMCs; the material itself was cDNA or gDNA.

The Seattle patients, enrolled during active infection, were followed longitudinally. Trimming cost V 3 bases and J 0 bases, with 9 bases left between them. This CDR3 has 14 amino acids. The germline gives CDR1 MDHEN, CDR2 SYDVKM. Under the authors' procedure: The assay estimated nucleated cells by amplifying reference gene primers. The protocol was immunoSEQ multiplex PCR, while the TCRdb copy is restricted to in-frame clones and leaves out a portion. V, J and clone size derive from that table, while D and trimming were established from the DNA sequence. The profile shows some 400,000 clones, approximately 87% of them singletons.

Sequenced: peripheral blood. The chain combines TRBV28 with TRBJ2-7; no definite D call. The clonotype originates from a woman aged 55-75 years with COVID-19, enrolled during active disease. CDR3 amino acids: CASSFSGNSYEQYF. CDR3 nucleotides: TGTGCCAGCAGTTTCTCAGGAAACTCCTACGAGCAGTACTTC.